The 9 T cell receptor beta chains below were found in one sample sequenced in a study of response to subunit inactivated influenza vaccine. TCRdb independently ran MiXCR on the RT-PCR reads; one entry per CDR3 protein. The sample contains about 540,000 distinct CDR3 sequences, 13% to 15% of which appear only once. Sequenced material: PBMCs from blood, taken 11 to 12 days after vaccination. These receptors all stem from a man in his forties or fifties who received an inactivated influenza vaccine.

The chain uses TRBV28 and TRBJ2-7, with D possibly being TRBD1 (7 bases). V was pared by 2 bases and J by 5 bases, with 25 bases between. CDR3 length equals 18 residues. CDR1 is MDHEN, CDR2 SYDVKM, per germline. For the CDR3, the DNA is TGTGCCAGCAGTTTAGGACAAGGCAGACAGGGACTTTTCAACGAGCAGTACTTC. Its translation is CASSLGQGRQGLFNEQYF.

The chain carries TRBV7-2 and TRBJ1-1, with TRBD1 as a possible D gene (6 bases). V lost 9 bases and J 3 bases, leaving 20 bases between the germline ends. This CDR3 contains 15 residues. Germline assignment: CDR1 SGHTA and CDR2 FQGNSA. The CDR3 sequence is CASSMIGGLDTEAFF. In nucleotides, the CDR3 is TGTGCCAGTTCAATGATAGGGGGGTTGGACACTGAAGCTTTCTTT.

The chain uses TRBV12-3 or TRBV12-4 and TRBJ2-3; D gene unclear. CDR3 length: 16 residues. Deletions cut 6 bases from V and 1 base from J, with 17 bases between. The CDR3 DNA sequence: TGTGCCAGCAGCCGGACGGTCCCTAGGGGCACAGATACGCAGTATTTT. Translation: CASSRTVPRGTDTQYF.

This clonotype was observed a handful of times. The J gene is TRBJ2-3, the V gene TRBV6-1; maybe TRBD1 (6 bases). The germline CDR1 and CDR2 sequences are MNHNS and SASEGT. Between the trimmed V and J ends, which lost 5 bases and 7 bases, there was a span of 25 bases. The CDR3 length is 17 residues. In DNA form, the CDR3 reads TGTGCCAGCAGTCCAAATTACAGGGCGAGGGGCAAGTATACGCAGTATTTT. Translation gives CASSPNYRARGKYTQYF.

This clonotype appeared a few times. The chain is built from TRBV3-1 and TRBJ2-3; D remains ambiguous. The germline V and J ends were trimmed by 0 bases and 7 bases, with 5 bases remaining between them. The CDR3 is 12 amino acids. CDR1 is LGHDT and CDR2 is YNNKEL in the germline V gene (reference sequence). CDR3 sequence (DNA): TGTGCCAGCAGCCAAGAGGTCCATACGCAGTATTTT. It encodes CASSQEVHTQYF.

The chain combines TRBV2 with TRBJ2-1; 11 nucleotides agree with TRBD2. The ends lost 7 bases at V and 10 bases at J; junction bases unmatched: 12. The CDR3 length is 15 residues. Germline CDR1 SNHLY, CDR2 FYNNEI. The CDR3 coding sequence is TGTGCCAGCACTAATAGCGGGAGGGCCCAGAACGAGCAGTTCTTC. Protein: CASTNSGRAQNEQFF.

This clonotype was counted between two and nine times. V is TRBV20-1 and J is TRBJ2-2; D uncertain. CDR1 is DFQATT, CDR2 SNEGSKA, per germline (reference sequence). The CDR3 is 15 residues long. The V and J ends lost 6 bases and 0 bases respectively, with 14 bases between them. The DNA for the CDR3 is TGCAGTGCCAGCGCGGCTAACTCGAACACCGGGGAGCTGTTTTTT. Its translation: CSASAANSNTGELFF.

V is TRBV18 and J is TRBJ2-1, with D possibly being TRBD1 or TRBD2 (5 bases each). CDR1 KGHSH and CDR2 LQKENI come from the germline V gene. Trimming removed 4 bases at V and 8 bases at J, with 12 bases between. The CDR3 totals 13 residues. The chain's CDR3 is CASSQPMGDEQFF. The DNA for the CDR3 is TGTGCCAGCTCACAGCCTATGGGGGATGAGCAGTTCTTC.

V is TRBV12-3 or TRBV12-4 and J is TRBJ2-5; 7 bases align to TRBD2. V was pared by 7 bases and J by 4 bases, with 6 bases of the junction left unmatched. The CDR3 spans 13 residues. In DNA, the CDR3 is TGTGCCAGCACCCCATGGGGGGGAGAGACCCAGTACTTC. Translation gives CASTPWGGETQYF.